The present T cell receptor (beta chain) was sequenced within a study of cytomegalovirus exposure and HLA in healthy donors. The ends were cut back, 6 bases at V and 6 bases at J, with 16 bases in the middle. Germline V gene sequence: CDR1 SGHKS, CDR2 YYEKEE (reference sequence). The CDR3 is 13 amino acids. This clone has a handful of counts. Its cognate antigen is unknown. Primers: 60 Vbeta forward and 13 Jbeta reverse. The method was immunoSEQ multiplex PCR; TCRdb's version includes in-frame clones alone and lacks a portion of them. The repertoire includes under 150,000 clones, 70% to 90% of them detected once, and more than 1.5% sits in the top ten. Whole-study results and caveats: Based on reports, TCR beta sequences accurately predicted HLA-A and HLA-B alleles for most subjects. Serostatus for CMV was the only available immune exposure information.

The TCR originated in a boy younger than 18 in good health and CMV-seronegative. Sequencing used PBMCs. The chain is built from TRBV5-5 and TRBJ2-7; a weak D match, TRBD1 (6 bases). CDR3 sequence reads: CASMKPDSSEQYF. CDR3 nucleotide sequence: TGTGCCAGCATGAAACCGGACAGTAGCGAGCAGTACTTC. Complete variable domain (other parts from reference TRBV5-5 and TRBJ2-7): DAGVTQSPTHLIKTRGQQVTLRCSPISGHKSVSWYQQVLGQGPQFIFQYYEKEERGRGNFPDRFSARQFPNYSSELNVNALLLGDSALYLCASMKPDSSEQYFGPGTRLTVT.